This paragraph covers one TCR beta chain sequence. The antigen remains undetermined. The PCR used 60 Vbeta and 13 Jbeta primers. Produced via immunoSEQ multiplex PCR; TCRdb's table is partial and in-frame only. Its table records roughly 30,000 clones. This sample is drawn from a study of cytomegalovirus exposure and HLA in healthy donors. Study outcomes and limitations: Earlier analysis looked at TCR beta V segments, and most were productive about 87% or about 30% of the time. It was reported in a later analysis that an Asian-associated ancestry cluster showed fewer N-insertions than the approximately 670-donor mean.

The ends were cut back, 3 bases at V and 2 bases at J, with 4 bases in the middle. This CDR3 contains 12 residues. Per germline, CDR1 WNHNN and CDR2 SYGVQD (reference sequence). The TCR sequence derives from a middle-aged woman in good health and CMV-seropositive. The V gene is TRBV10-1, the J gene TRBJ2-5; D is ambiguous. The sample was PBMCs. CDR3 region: CASSDPQETQYF. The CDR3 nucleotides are TGCGCCAGCAGTGACCCACAAGAGACCCAGTACTTC.